The present TCR beta chain was sequenced within a study of OX40 agonist ivuxolimab in advanced cancers. Libraries were prepared by immunoSEQ multiplex PCR; TCRdb keeps only in-frame clonotypes and omits some of them. The sample carries roughly 79,000 clones, about 85% recorded once. The CDR3 consists of 16 residues. Trimming cost V 1 base and J 8 bases; bases outside gene matches: 4. CDR1 MGHRA and CDR2 YSYEKL come from the germline V gene. Sequenced here: CD4+ or CD8+ T cells sorted from blood, sampled in a trial of the OX40 agonist ivuxolimab. This sequence joins TRBV4-1 and TRBJ2-1; 14 nucleotides match TRBD2. The receptor comes from an adult with an advanced solid tumor such as melanoma, head and neck, liver or kidney cancer. DNA of the CDR3: TGCGCCAGCAGCCAAGCGGGACTAGCGGGGGTTCATGAGCAGTTCTTC. Amino acids: CASSQAGLAGVHEQFF.